Listed here are 24 T cell receptor beta chains from one sample, sequenced in a study of neurological immune-mediated disorders. TCRdb re-derived calls from the 5' RACE reads in MiXCR, one entry per CDR3 protein. Of fewer than 80,000 distinct CDR3 sequences in the sample, under 5.5% were seen once. The sequenced material came from PBMCs. The origin of the receptors is a woman aged 45-65 years with multiple sclerosis.

The sample holds many counts of this clonotype. This chain links TRBV15 with TRBJ2-5; D unclear. In germline, CDR1 is LNHNV, CDR2 YYDKDF (reference sequence). The CDR3 consists of 16 residues. V was pared by 0 bases and J by 2 bases, with 13 bases between. The CDR3 sequence: CATSRELRANQETQYF. The CDR3 DNA is TGTGCCACCAGCAGAGAGCTTCGGGCTAATCAAGAGACCCAGTACTTC.

This clonotype was observed a handful of times. It may be a read error: a sequence one base away is much more abundant. The genes are TRBV14 and TRBJ1-1; D unclear. The V gene lost 5 bases and the J gene lost 9 bases, with 13 bases spanning the gap. The CDR3 runs to 12 residues. Germline V lookup: CDR1 SGHDN, CDR2 FVKESK. CDR3 nucleotides: TGTGCCAGCAGCAAAGCTGAGAGTAAAGCTTTCTTT. Translated, it gives CASSKAESKAFF.

At least ten counts were recorded for this clonotype. The gene calls are TRBV3-1 and TRBJ1-1, with 8 bases identical to TRBD1. Germline CDR1 and CDR2: LGHDT and YNNKEL (reference sequence). V lost 3 bases and J lost 6; bases outside the gene matches: 6. The CDR3 has 14 residues. CDR3 sequence: CASSHQGQDAEAFF. In DNA, the CDR3 is TGTGCCAGCAGCCATCAGGGACAGGACGCTGAAGCTTTCTTT.

This clonotype was observed many times. The V and J genes are TRBV20-1 and TRBJ2-3, with TRBD2 matching over 11 bases. The CDR3 spans 17 residues. Germline assignment: CDR1 DFQATT and CDR2 SNEGSKA (reference sequence). Trimming removed 2 bases from V and 2 bases from J; junction bases left unmatched: 9. Written as DNA, the CDR3 is TGCAGTGCTAGAACTCTAGCGGGGGGCCCTAACACAGATACGCAGTATTTT. Translation gives CSARTLAGGPNTDTQYF.

The rearrangement uses TRBV5-5 and TRBJ2-7, with TRBD1 identical over 9 bases. The CDR3 spans 15 residues. Germline CDR1 SGHKS, CDR2 YYEKEE (reference sequence). The V segment lost 1 base and the J segment 3 bases; nucleotides outside the gene matches: 5. The CDR3 region is CASSLSTGQGYEQYF. CDR3 bases: TGTGCCAGCAGCTTGTCAACGGGACAGGGCTACGAGCAGTACTTC. Complete variable domain (other parts from reference TRBV5-5 and TRBJ2-7): DAGVTQSPTHLIKTRGQQVTLRCSPISGHKSVSWYQQVLGQGPQFIFQYYEKEERGRGNFPDRFSARQFPNYSSELNVNALLLGDSALYLCASSLSTGQGYEQYFGPGTRLTVT.

This clonotype has at least ten counts. V is TRBV12-3 or TRBV12-4 and J is TRBJ2-3; 10 positions match TRBD2. Losses at the gene ends were 7 bases for V and 7 bases for J; bases not matched to a gene: 8. This CDR3 has 14 residues. The CDR3 sequence is CASNSGGAGNTQYF. The CDR3 DNA follows: TGTGCCAGCAACAGCGGGGGGGCCGGTAATACGCAGTATTTT.

Ten or more counts support this clonotype. This chain links TRBV7-6 with TRBJ2-7; D remains unclear. The CDR3 has 13 amino acids. Trimming left V 2 bases short and J 2 bases short, with 7 bases between. The V gene's germline CDR1 is SGHVS and CDR2 FNYEAQ. Written as DNA, the CDR3 is TGTGCCAGCAGCTTAAAAGAGGCCTACGAGCAGTACTTC. It codes for CASSLKEAYEQYF. The full variable domain, in which reference TRBV7-6 and TRBJ2-7 provide the parts outside the CDR3, is GAGVSQSPRYKVTKRGQDVALRCDPISGHVSLYWYRQALGQGPEFLTYFNYEAQQDKSGLPNDRFSAERPEGSISTLTIQRTEQRDSAMYRCASSLKEAYEQYFGPGTRLTVT.

This clonotype was seen ten or more times. The chain employs TRBV29-1 and TRBJ2-1; possibly TRBD1 for D (6 bases). V was cut by 7 bases and J by 3 bases, with 13 bases left in between. This CDR3 has 13 residues. Germline V gene lookup returns CDR1 SQVTM and CDR2 ANQGSEA. The DNA of the CDR3 is TGCAGCGCCGAAACAGGGAACTACAATGAGCAGTTCTTC. This codes for CSAETGNYNEQFF.

This clonotype was detected ten times or more. This chain links TRBV7-2 with TRBJ2-7; D is uncertain. Deletions cut 1 base from V and 3 bases from J, with 4 bases between. The CDR3 loop spans 12 amino acids. The V gene's germline CDR1 is SGHTA and CDR2 FQGNSA. The CDR3 reads CASSLELYEQYF. The CDR3 DNA reads TGTGCCAGCAGCTTAGAACTCTACGAGCAGTACTTC.

This clonotype was seen at least ten times. For the CDR3, the DNA is TGTGCCAGCAGCCACACCTCTGGGGCCAACGTCCTGACTTTC. It encodes CASSHTSGANVLTF. This sequence joins TRBV7-9 and TRBJ2-6; D unresolved. The germline V gene encodes CDR1 SEHNR and CDR2 FQNEAQ (reference sequence). V gave up 5 bases and J gave up 0 bases, with 5 bases separating them. The CDR3 spans 14 residues.

This clonotype was seen repeatedly, ten times or more. This chain links TRBV7-9 with TRBJ1-1, with unresolved D. The germline CDR1 and CDR2 sequences are SEHNR and FQNEAQ (reference sequence). V was trimmed by 3 bases and J by 0 bases, leaving 5 bases between them. The CDR3 is 13 residues long. The CDR3 region has the DNA TGTGCCAGCAGCTTTATTATGAACACTGAAGCTTTCTTT. This encodes CASSFIMNTEAFF. The variable domain in full, with the rest retrieved from reference TRBV7-9 and TRBJ1-1, is DTGVSQNPRHKITKRGQNVTFRCDPISEHNRLYWYRQTLGQGPEFLTYFQNEAQLEKSRLLSDRFSAERPKGSFSTLEIQRTEQGDSAMYLCASSFIMNTEAFFGQGTRLTVV.

In this sample, this clonotype turned up many times. The chain recombines TRBV7-8 with TRBJ1-5; 7 bases match TRBD1. The CDR3 covers 15 residues. The junction had 6 bases not matched to a gene; V was cut back by 0 bases and J by 7 bases. Germline lookup yields CDR1 SGHVS and CDR2 FQNEAQ. The CDR3, as DNA: TGTGCCAGCAGCTTAGCCTACAGGGGAAGACAGCCCCAGCATTTT. It encodes CASSLAYRGRQPQHF.

This sequence joins TRBV7-6 and TRBJ2-5; D may be TRBD2 (7 bases). The CDR3 is made up of 13 amino acids. The germline V gene has CDR1 SGHVS and CDR2 FNYEAQ. Trimming shortened V by 5 bases and J by 5 bases, and 12 bases separated the two germline ends. This CDR3 is CASSPGGLETQYF. For the CDR3, the DNA is TGTGCCAGCAGCCCGGGGGGCCTCGAGACCCAGTACTTC.

This clonotype was counted many times. This sequence joins TRBV4-1 and TRBJ2-1; 11 bases map to TRBD1. Germline V lookup: CDR1 MGHRA, CDR2 YSYEKL. CDR3 size: 15 residues. Trimming cost V 1 base and J 6 bases; bases outside gene matches: 2. The CDR3 spells CASSQGDRGVNEQFF. CDR3 DNA: TGCGCCAGCAGCCAAGGGGACAGGGGGGTCAATGAGCAGTTCTTC.

The CDR3 loop is CASSVRGKEHEKLFF. The CDR3 region has the DNA TGTGCCAGCAGCGTCCGGGGAAAAGAGCATGAAAAACTGTTTTTT. The rearrangement joins TRBV9 to TRBJ1-4; D is undetermined. The CDR3 sequence is 15 residues long. V shed 2 bases and J shed 6 bases, with 14 bases lying between them. The germline gives CDR1 SGDLS, CDR2 YYNGEE.

The chain uses TRBV6-5 and TRBJ1-3, with unresolved D. V shed 7 bases and J shed 4 bases, with 14 bases lying between them. Germline V CDR1 and CDR2: MNHEY, SVGAGI. This CDR3 spans 14 amino acids. CDR3 loop: CASTPREAGNTIYF. The CDR3 nucleotides are TGTGCCAGCACCCCCCGGGAGGCAGGAAACACCATATATTTT.

This clonotype was seen many times. V gene TRBV29-1 combines with J gene TRBJ2-7; 8 bases fit TRBD1. The CDR3 length is 14 residues. J lost 0 bases, V lost 6 bases, and 7 bases had no gene match. The V gene's germline CDR1 is SQVTM and CDR2 ANQGSEA. The CDR3 DNA is TGCAGCGTGCTGGACAGGGAAGACTCCTACGAGCAGTACTTC. It specifies CSVLDREDSYEQYF.

This clonotype was found a few times. The chain has TRBV5-1 and TRBJ1-4; no definite D call. In germline, CDR1 is SGHRS, CDR2 YFSETQ. The CDR3 is 14 residues long. Trimming took 2 bases from V and 4 from J, leaving 9 bases between them. This chain's CDR3 is CASSFTAGNEKLFF. CDR3 in DNA: TGCGCCAGCAGCTTTACGGCGGGTAATGAAAAACTGTTTTTT.

The gene calls are TRBV4-3 and TRBJ1-1; a weak D match, TRBD1 (5 bases). The V and J ends lost 6 bases and 11 bases respectively, with 13 bases between them. Germline-derived CDR1 and CDR2 are LGHNA and YSLEER. The CDR3 has 11 amino acids. CDR3 sequence: CASRNLGEAFF. The CDR3 nucleotides are TGCGCCAGCAGAAACCTAGGGGAGGCTTTCTTT.

In its sample, this clonotype was seen many times. J is TRBJ2-5 and V is TRBV5-6; 8 bases line up with TRBD1. Per the germline V gene, CDR1 is SGHDT and CDR2 is YYEEEE. There are 14 residues in the CDR3. Trimming took 4 bases from V and 6 from J; bases not matched to a gene: 8. CDR3 bases: TGTGCCAGCAGCGTGGACAGGGCACGAAAGACCCAGTACTTC. Translation: CASSVDRARKTQYF.

This clonotype showed up many times. The CDR3 DNA sequence: TGTGCCAGCATTTACGGGTCCGGTATAAAGCCCCAGCATTTT. Protein sequence: CASIYGSGIKPQHF. The V and J genes are TRBV12-3 or TRBV12-4 and TRBJ1-5, with D unclear. The V gene lost 7 bases and the J gene lost 8 bases, with 18 bases spanning the gap. The CDR3 spans 14 residues.

This clonotype was counted at least ten times. This chain links TRBV6-5 with TRBJ2-3; D ambiguous. This CDR3 spans 14 amino acids. Germline assignment: CDR1 MNHEY and CDR2 SVGAGI. Trimming took 1 base from V and 4 from J, leaving 9 bases between them. Here the CDR3 DNA reads TGTGCCAGCAGTTACTTCGTGGGATCAGATACGCAGTATTTT. This sequence encodes CASSYFVGSDTQYF.

This clonotype was detected many times. The CDR3 DNA is TGTGCCAGCAGCCAAGTGGGAAACTATGGCTACACCTTC. Its translation: CASSQVGNYGYTF. The gene calls are TRBV14 and TRBJ1-2; no clear D gene. CDR1 SGHDN and CDR2 FVKESK come from the germline V gene. V lost 1 base, J lost 2 bases, and 5 bases lay in between. This CDR3 is 13 amino acids long.

This clonotype qualifies as medium-sized. The chain has TRBV20-1 and TRBJ1-1; TRBD1 aligns across 8 bases. This CDR3 has 12 residues. Germline lookup yields CDR1 DFQATT and CDR2 SNEGSKA (reference sequence). V trimming: 2 bases; J trimming: 8 bases; junction bases outside the gene matches: 4. CDR3 protein: CSARLGQGEAFF. The CDR3 nucleotides read TGCAGTGCTAGACTAGGACAGGGAGAAGCTTTCTTT.